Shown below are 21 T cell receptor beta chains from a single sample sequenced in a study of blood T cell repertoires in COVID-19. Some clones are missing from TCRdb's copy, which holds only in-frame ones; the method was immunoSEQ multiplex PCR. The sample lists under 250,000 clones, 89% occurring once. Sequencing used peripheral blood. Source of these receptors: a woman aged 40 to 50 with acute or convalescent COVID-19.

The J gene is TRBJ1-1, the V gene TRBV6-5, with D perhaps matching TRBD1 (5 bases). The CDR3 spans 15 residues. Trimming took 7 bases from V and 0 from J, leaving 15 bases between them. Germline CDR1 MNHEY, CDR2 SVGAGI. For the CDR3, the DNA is TGTGCCAGCATGGAAGGGGCTAACATGAACACTGAAGCTTTCTTT. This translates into CASMEGANMNTEAFF.

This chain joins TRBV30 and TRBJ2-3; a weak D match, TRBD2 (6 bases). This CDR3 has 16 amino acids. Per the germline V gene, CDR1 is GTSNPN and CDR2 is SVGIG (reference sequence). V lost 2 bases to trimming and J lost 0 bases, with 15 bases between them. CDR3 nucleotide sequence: TGTGCCTGGAGTAATCAACGGGGGAGGAGCACAGATACGCAGTATTTT. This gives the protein CAWSNQRGRSTDTQYF. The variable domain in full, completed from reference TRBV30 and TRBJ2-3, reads SQTIHQWPATLVQPVGSPLSLECTVEGTSNPNLYWYRQAAGRGLQLLFYSVGIGQISSEVPQNLSASRPQDRQFILSSKKLLLSDSGFYLCAWSNQRGRSTDTQYFGPGTRLTVL.

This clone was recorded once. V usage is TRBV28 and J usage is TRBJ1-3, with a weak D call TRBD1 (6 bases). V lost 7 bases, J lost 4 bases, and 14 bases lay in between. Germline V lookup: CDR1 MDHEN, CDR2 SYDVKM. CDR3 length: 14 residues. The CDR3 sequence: CASTLGGLGNTIYF. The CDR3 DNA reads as TGTGCCAGCACTCTGGGGGGGCTCGGAAACACCATATATTTT.

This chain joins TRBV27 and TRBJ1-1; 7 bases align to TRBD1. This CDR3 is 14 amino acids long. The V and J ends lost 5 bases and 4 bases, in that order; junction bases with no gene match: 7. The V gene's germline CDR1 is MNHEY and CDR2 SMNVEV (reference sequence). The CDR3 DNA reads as TGTGCCAGCAGTCCACAGGGGCTCGGCACTGAAGCTTTCTTT. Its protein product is CASSPQGLGTEAFF.

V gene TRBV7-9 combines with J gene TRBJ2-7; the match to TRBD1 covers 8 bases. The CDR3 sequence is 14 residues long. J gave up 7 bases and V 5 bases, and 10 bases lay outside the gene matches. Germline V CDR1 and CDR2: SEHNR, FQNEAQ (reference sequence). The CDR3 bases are TGTGCCAGCAGCCCGTCCGGACAGGGATGGGAGCAGTACGTC. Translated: CASSPSGQGWEQYV.

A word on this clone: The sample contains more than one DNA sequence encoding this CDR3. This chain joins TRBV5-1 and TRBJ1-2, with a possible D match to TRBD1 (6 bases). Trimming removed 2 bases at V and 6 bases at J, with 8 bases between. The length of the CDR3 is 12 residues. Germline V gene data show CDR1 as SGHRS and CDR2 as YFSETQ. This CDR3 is CASSLNRDGYTF. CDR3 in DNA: TGCGCCAGCAGCTTAAACAGGGATGGCTACACCTTC.

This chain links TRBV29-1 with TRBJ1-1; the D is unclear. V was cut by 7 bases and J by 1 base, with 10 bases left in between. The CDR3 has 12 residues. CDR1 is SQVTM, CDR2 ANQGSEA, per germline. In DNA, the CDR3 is TGCAGCGCCGCCCACTGGAACACTGAAGCTTTCTTT. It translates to CSAAHWNTEAFF.

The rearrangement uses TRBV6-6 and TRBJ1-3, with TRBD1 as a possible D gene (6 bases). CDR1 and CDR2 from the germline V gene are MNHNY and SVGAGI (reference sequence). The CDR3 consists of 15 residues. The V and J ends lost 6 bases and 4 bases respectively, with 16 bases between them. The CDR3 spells CASRQGSLWGNTIYF. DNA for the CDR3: TGTGCCAGCAGGCAGGGGTCCCTTTGGGGAAACACCATATATTTT.

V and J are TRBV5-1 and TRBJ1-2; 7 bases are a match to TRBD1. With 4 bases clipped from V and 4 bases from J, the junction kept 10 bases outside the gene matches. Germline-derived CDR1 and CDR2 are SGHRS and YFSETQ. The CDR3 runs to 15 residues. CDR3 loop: CASSRGQGGPYGYTF. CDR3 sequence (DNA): TGCGCCAGCAGCAGGGGGCAAGGAGGTCCCTATGGCTACACCTTC.

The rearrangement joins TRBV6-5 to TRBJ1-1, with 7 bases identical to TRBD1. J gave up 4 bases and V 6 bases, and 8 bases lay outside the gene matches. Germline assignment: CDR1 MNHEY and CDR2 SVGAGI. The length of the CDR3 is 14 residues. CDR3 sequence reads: CASRARQGTTEAFF. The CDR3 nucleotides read TGTGCCAGCAGGGCTCGACAGGGTACCACTGAAGCTTTCTTT.

The CDR3 nucleotides are TGTGCCAGCAGCCAAAGACCGCCGGGGACAGGAGGAGGCTACACCTTC. Translating gives CASSQRPPGTGGGYTF. The genes are TRBV14 and TRBJ1-2; 8 bases fit TRBD1. The length of the CDR3 is 16 residues. With 2 bases clipped from V and 8 bases from J, the junction kept 13 bases outside the gene matches. From germline, CDR1 is SGHDN and CDR2 FVKESK.

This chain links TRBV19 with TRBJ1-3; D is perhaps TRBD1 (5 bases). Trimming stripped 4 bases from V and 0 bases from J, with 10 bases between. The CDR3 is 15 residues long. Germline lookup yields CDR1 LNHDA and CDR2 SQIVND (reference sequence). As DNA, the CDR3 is TGTGCCAGTAGTACGGACATGGGCTCTGGAAACACCATATATTTT. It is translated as CASSTDMGSGNTIYF.

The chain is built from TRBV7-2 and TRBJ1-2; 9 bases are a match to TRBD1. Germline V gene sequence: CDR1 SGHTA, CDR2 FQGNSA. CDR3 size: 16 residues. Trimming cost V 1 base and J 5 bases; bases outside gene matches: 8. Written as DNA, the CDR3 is TGTGCCAGCAGCTTAGAAGACAGGGGGTTAAAATATGGCTACACCTTC. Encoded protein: CASSLEDRGLKYGYTF. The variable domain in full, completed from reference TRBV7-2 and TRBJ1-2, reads GAGVSQSPSNKVTEKGKDVELRCDPISGHTALYWYRQSLGQGLEFLIYFQGNSAPDKSGLPSDRFSAERTGGSVSTLTIQRTQQEDSAVYLCASSLEDRGLKYGYTFGSGTRLTVV.

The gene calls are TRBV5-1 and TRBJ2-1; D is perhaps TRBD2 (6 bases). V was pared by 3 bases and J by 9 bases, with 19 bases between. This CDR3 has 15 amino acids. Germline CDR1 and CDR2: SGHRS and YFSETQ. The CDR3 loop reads CASSSQTRGEGEQFF. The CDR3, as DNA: TGCGCCAGCAGCTCCCAGACTAGAGGTGAGGGTGAGCAGTTCTTC.

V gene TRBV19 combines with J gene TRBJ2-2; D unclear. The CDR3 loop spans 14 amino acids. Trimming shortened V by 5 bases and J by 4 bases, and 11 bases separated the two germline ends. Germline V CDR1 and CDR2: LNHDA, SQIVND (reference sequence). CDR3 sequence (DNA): TGTGCCAGTAGTGTGCAGGCCACCACCGGGGAGCTGTTTTTT. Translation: CASSVQATTGELFF.

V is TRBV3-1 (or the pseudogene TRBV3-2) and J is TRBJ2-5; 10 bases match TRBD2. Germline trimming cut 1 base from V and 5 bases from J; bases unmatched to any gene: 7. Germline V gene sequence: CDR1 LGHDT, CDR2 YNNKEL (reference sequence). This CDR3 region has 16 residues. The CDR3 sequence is CASSQAPSGGRETQYF. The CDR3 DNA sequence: TGTGCCAGCAGCCAAGCTCCTAGCGGGGGTCGGGAGACCCAGTACTTC.

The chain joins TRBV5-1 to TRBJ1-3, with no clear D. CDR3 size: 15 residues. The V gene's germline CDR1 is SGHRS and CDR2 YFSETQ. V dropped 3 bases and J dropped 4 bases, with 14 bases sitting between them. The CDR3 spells CASSSSTTAGNTIYF. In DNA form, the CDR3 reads TGCGCCAGCAGCTCTTCAACCACAGCAGGAAACACCATATATTTT.

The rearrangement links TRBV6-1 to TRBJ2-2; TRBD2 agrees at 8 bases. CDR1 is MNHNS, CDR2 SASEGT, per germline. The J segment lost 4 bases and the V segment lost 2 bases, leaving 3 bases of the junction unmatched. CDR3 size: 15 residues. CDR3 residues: CASSESGGTTGELFF. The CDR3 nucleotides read TGTGCCAGCAGTGAAAGCGGGGGAACCACCGGGGAGCTGTTTTTT.

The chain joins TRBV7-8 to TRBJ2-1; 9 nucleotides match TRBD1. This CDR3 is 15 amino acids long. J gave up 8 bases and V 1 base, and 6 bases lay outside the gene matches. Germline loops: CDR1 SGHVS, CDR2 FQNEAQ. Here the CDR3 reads CASSLEPGQGYEQFF. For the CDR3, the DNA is TGTGCCAGCAGCTTAGAACCGGGACAGGGTTATGAGCAGTTCTTC.

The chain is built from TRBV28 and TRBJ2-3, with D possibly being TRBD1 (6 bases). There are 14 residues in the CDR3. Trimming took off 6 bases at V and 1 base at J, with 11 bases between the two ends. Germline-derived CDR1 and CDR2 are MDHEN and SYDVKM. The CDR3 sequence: CASRGHERTDTQYF. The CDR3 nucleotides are TGTGCCAGCAGGGGACACGAACGCACAGATACGCAGTATTTT.

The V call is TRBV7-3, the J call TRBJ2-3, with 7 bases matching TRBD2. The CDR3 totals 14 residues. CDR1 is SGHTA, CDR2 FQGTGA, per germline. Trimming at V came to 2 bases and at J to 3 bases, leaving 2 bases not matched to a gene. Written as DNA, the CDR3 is TGTGCCAGCAGCTTATTGGGAGGGACAGATACGCAGTATTTT. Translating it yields CASSLLGGTDTQYF.